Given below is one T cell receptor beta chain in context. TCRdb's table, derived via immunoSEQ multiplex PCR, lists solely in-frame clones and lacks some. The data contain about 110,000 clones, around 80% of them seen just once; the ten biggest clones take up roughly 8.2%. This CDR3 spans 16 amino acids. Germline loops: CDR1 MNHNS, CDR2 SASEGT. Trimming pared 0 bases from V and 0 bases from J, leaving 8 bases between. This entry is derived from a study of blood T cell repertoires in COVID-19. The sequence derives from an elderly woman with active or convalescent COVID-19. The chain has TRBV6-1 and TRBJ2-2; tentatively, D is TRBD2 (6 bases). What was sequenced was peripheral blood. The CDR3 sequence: CASSEATSPNTGELFF. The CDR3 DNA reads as TGTGCCAGCAGTGAAGCTACTAGCCCGAACACCGGGGAGCTGTTTTTT.